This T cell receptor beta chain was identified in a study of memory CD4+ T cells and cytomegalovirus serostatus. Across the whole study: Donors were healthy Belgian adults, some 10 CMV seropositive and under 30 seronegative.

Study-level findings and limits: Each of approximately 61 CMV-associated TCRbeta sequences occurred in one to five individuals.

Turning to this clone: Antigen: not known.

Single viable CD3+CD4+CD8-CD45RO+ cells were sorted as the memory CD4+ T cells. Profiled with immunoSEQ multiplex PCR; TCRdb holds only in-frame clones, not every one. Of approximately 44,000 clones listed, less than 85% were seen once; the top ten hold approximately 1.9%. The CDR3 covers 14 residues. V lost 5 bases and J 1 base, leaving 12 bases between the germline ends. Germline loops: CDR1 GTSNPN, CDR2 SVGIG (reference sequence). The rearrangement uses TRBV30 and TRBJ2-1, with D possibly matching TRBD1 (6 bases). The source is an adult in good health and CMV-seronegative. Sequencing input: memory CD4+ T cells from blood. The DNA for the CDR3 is TGTGCCTGGGACCAGGGGAATTCCTACAATGAGCAGTTCTTC. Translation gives CAWDQGNSYNEQFF.